This TCR beta chain was recorded in a study of T cells in Graves' hyperthyroidism and ophthalmopathy. Study information: Initial diagnosis, before any treatment, was when peripheral blood was collected. Study-level results: The majority of expanded thyroid clonotypes above 0.001 also appeared in blood.

What was amplified from RNA transcripts were TCR beta CDR3 regions. With the HTBI primer set, the TCR CDR3 went through a first round of RT-PCR. TCRdb ran MiXCR on the multiplex PCR reads and lists one entry per CDR3 protein. The profile shows about 840,000 distinct CDR3 sequences, about two fifths of them singletons. Patients were excluded because of uncontrolled infection, other autoimmune disease, pregnancy or lactation. With regard to this clonotype: The antigen is unknown.

J was trimmed by 0 bases and V by 5 bases; bases with no gene match: 6. Per the germline V gene, CDR1 is MNHEY and CDR2 is SVGAGI. The CDR3 runs 15 residues. The clonotype was recovered from a man between 18 and 29 years old with Graves' hyperthyroidism. V usage is TRBV6-5 and J usage is TRBJ2-7; 8 bases are shared with TRBD2. The sequenced sample was blood. CDR3 in DNA: TGTGCCAGCAGTGGGATCGGGAGGGCCTCCTACGAGCAGTACTTC. This encodes CASSGIGRASYEQYF.